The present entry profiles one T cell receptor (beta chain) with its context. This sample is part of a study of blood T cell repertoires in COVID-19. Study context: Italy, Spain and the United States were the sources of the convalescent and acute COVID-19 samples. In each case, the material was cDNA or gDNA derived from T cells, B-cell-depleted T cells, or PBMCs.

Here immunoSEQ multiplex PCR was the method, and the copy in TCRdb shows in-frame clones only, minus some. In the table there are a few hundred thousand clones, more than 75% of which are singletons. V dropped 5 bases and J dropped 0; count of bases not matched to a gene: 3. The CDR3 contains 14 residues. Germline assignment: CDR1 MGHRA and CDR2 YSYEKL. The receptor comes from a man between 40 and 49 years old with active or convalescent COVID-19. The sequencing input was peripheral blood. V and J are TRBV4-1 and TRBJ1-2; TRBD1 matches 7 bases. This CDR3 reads CASSGTATNYGYTF. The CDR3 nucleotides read TGCGCCAGCAGCGGGACAGCCACTAACTATGGCTACACCTTC.